This TCR beta chain was documented in a study of blood T cell repertoires in COVID-19. Across the study: COVID-19 samples collected from the United States, Italy and Spain covered acute and convalescent phases. The cDNA or gDNA used as material had been derived from T cells, B-cell-depleted T cells, or PBMCs.

In the original processing: Estimates of nucleated cell counts were drawn from the amplification of reference gene primers. Libraries were prepared by immunoSEQ multiplex PCR; TCRdb keeps only in-frame clonotypes and omits some of them. The DNA was the basis for D and trimming; V, J and clone size are from that table. The sample yields roughly 220,000 clones, around four fifths seen once. The germline V gene has CDR1 MDHEN and CDR2 SYDVKM. This CDR3 region has 15 residues. V shed 3 bases, J shed 4 bases, and the junction held 6 bases outside the gene matches. Sequenced input: peripheral blood. The clonotype comes from a man aged 30 to 45 with active or convalescent COVID-19. V is TRBV28 and J is TRBJ1-2; 9 positions agree with TRBD1. In DNA form, the CDR3 reads TGTGCCAGCAGTTTGACAGGGGGGGGTGTCTATGGCTACACCTTC. It codes for CASSLTGGGVYGYTF.